These 32 T cell receptor beta chains share one sample of origin, sequenced in a study of blood T cell repertoires in COVID-19. TCRdb keeps only in-frame clones here, not all; method: immunoSEQ multiplex PCR. Altogether about 140,000 clones are present, 84% being singletons, with the ten largest covering under 5.5%. Input material: PBMCs or T cells enriched from blood (not recorded which). All receptors derive from a man in his forties with acute COVID-19.

The table lists this clone with a count of one. The chain joins TRBV7-2 to TRBJ1-4; weak D call: TRBD1 (6 bases). V lost 5 bases, J lost 3 bases, and 16 bases lay in between. From germline, CDR1 is SGHTA and CDR2 FQGNSA. This CDR3 has 16 residues. CDR3 sequence (DNA): TGTGCCAGCAGCCCACAGGGAGAAATGCCTAATGAAAAACTGTTTTTT. It encodes CASSPQGEMPNEKLFF.

This chain connects TRBV21-1 to TRBJ2-1; the D call of TRBD1 is as the table states it, not checked on the DNA. TRBV21-1 is a pseudogene. The CDR3 totals 14 residues. The CDR3 coding sequence is TGTGCCAGCAGCCGGGACAGGGCTGGCAATGAGCAGTTCTTC. Translated: CASSRDRAGNEQFF.

V is TRBV6-2 or TRBV6-3 and J is TRBJ1-2, with no clear D. This CDR3 has 14 amino acids. Trimming cost V 4 bases and J 3 bases, with 12 bases left between them. The germline V gene encodes CDR1 MNHEY and CDR2 SVGEGT. CDR3 nucleotide sequence: TGTGCCAGCAGTTCCAAGCGGCAGGACTATGGCTACACCTTC. This codes for CASSSKRQDYGYTF.

The V call is TRBV27, the J call TRBJ1-1; 7 nucleotides agree with TRBD1. V was pared by 5 bases and J by 4 bases, with 16 bases of the junction left unmatched. This CDR3 spans 17 amino acids. Germline lookup yields CDR1 MNHEY and CDR2 SMNVEV (reference sequence). The CDR3 here is CASSRAPGQAGGTEAFF. CDR3 DNA: TGTGCCAGCAGTCGGGCCCCCGGACAGGCGGGGGGCACTGAAGCTTTCTTT.

This chain links TRBV2 with TRBJ1-2; D possibly corresponds to TRBD1 (5 bases). The CDR3 spans 14 residues. Germline CDR1 is SNHLY and CDR2 is FYNNEI. Trimming took off 2 bases at V and 4 bases at J, with 11 bases between the two ends. The CDR3 DNA is TGTGCCAGCAGTGAAATGGGGCAGCTCTATGGCTACACCTTC. It encodes CASSEMGQLYGYTF.

The chain recombines TRBV19 with TRBJ2-3, with 7 nucleotides matching TRBD1. Losses at the gene ends were 5 bases for V and 3 bases for J; bases not matched to a gene: 8. From germline, CDR1 is LNHDA and CDR2 SQIVND (reference sequence). The CDR3 spans 15 residues. In DNA form, the CDR3 reads TGTGCCAGTAGTCCAAGACAGGGTCAGACAGATACGCAGTATTTT. Translation gives CASSPRQGQTDTQYF.

This sequence joins TRBV29-1 and TRBJ2-7; a weak D match, TRBD1 (5 bases). Germline values: CDR1 SQVTM, CDR2 ANQGSEA. This CDR3 has 12 amino acids. As DNA, the CDR3 is TGCAACCCCACGAGGACATCCTACGAGCAGTACTTC. Translation: CNPTRTSYEQYF.

A few counts support this clone. V gene TRBV28 combines with J gene TRBJ2-1; 11 nucleotides align to TRBD2. CDR1 MDHEN and CDR2 SYDVKM come from the germline V gene. This CDR3 is built from 15 residues. V trimming: 6 bases; J trimming: 9 bases; junction bases outside the gene matches: 10. CDR3 sequence (DNA): TGTGCCAGCAGCACACTAGCGGGAGCTGTCGGTGAGCAGTTCTTC. Encoded protein: CASSTLAGAVGEQFF.

This chain joins TRBV7-9 and TRBJ2-3; 8 positions agree with TRBD2. This CDR3 spans 14 amino acids. Germline CDR1 reads SEHNR; CDR2 reads FQNEAQ (reference sequence). Trimming cost V 5 bases and J 0 bases; bases outside gene matches: 1. CDR3 region: CASSTSGSTDTQYF. In nucleotides, the CDR3 is TGTGCCAGCAGCACTAGCGGAAGCACAGATACGCAGTATTTT.

The rearrangement joins TRBV19 to TRBJ2-2; 11 bases map to TRBD2. The junction had 3 bases not matched to a gene; V was cut back by 2 bases and J by 4 bases. CDR1 LNHDA and CDR2 SQIVND come from the germline V gene (reference sequence). The CDR3 runs to 16 residues. CDR3 protein: CASSILAGGGTGELFF. The CDR3 DNA is TGTGCCAGTAGTATACTAGCGGGGGGAGGCACCGGGGAGCTGTTTTTT. Combining the CDR3 with reference TRBV19 and TRBJ2-2 gives the whole variable domain DGGITQSPKYLFRKEGQNVTLSCEQNLNHDAMYWYRQDPGQGLRLIYYSQIVNDFQKGDIAEGYSVSREKKESFPLTVTSAQKNPTAFYLCASSILAGGGTGELFFGEGSRLTVL.

This chain joins TRBV28 and TRBJ2-3; D is uncertain. Trimming left V 7 bases short and J 2 bases short, with 4 bases between. The CDR3 consists of 11 residues. The germline CDR1 and CDR2 sequences are MDHEN and SYDVKM. The CDR3 sequence is CASTFTDTQYF. DNA for the CDR3: TGTGCCAGCACCTTCACAGATACGCAGTATTTT.

This sequence joins TRBV6-5 and TRBJ2-1, with TRBD1 identical over 8 bases. The CDR3 spans 15 residues. The V gene end was trimmed by 7 bases and the J gene end by 14 bases; junction bases not matched to a gene: 19. CDR1 and CDR2 (germline): MNHEY, SVGAGI. The CDR3 protein is CASISLEQGQVFEFF. Written as DNA, the CDR3 is TGTGCCAGCATCTCACTGGAACAGGGACAGGTTTTCGAGTTCTTC.

This sequence joins TRBV18 and TRBJ2-2; possible D gene TRBD2, 5 bases. Looked up from germline, CDR1 is KGHSH and CDR2 is LQKENI. Trimming left V 6 bases short and J 0 bases short, with 26 bases between. CDR3 length: 20 residues. The CDR3 sequence: CASSQLVPSGLISNTGELFF. The CDR3 DNA follows: TGTGCCAGCTCTCAACTAGTACCCTCAGGACTTATATCGAACACCGGGGAGCTGTTTTTT.

The gene calls are TRBV3-1 (or the pseudogene TRBV3-2) and TRBJ2-1; 11 bases are a match to TRBD2. The germline V gene encodes CDR1 LGHDT and CDR2 YNNKEL (reference sequence). This CDR3 region has 16 residues. The V gene end was trimmed by 6 bases and the J gene end by 5 bases; junction bases not matched to a gene: 9. CDR3 bases: TGTGCCAGCAGTTACCGGGGGACTAGCGGACACAATGAGCAGTTCTTC. This sequence encodes CASSYRGTSGHNEQFF.

The CDR3 protein is CASTDTGELFF. In DNA form, the CDR3 reads TGCGCCAGCACTGACACCGGGGAGCTGTTTTTT. This sequence joins TRBV5-1 and TRBJ2-2; D is undetermined. The CDR3 has 11 amino acids. V gave up 6 bases and J gave up 3 bases, with 3 bases separating them. The germline V gene has CDR1 SGHRS and CDR2 YFSETQ.

V is TRBV28 and J is TRBJ2-1, with a tentative D call TRBD2 (6 bases). V shed 1 base and J shed 6 bases, with 16 bases lying between them. This CDR3 has 16 amino acids. Germline lookup yields CDR1 MDHEN and CDR2 SYDVKM. The CDR3 loop reads CASSLYGGNVFNEQFF. The CDR3 nucleotides are TGTGCCAGCAGTTTATATGGCGGGAACGTCTTCAATGAGCAGTTCTTC.

The rearrangement links TRBV7-9 to TRBJ1-3; the match to TRBD1 covers 9 bases. The J segment lost 1 base and the V segment lost 4 bases, leaving 11 bases of the junction unmatched. From germline, CDR1 is SEHNR and CDR2 FQNEAQ (reference sequence). This CDR3 spans 18 amino acids. The CDR3 sequence is CASSYPGQGIRSGNTIYF. In nucleotides, the CDR3 is TGTGCCAGCAGCTATCCGGGACAGGGCATTCGGTCTGGAAACACCATATATTTT. The complete variable domain, with remaining parts taken from reference TRBV7-9 and TRBJ1-3, reads DTGVSQNPRHKITKRGQNVTFRCDPISEHNRLYWYRQTLGQGPEFLTYFQNEAQLEKSRLLSDRFSAERPKGSFSTLEIQRTEQGDSAMYLCASSYPGQGIRSGNTIYFGEGSWLTVV.

The chain uses TRBV7-8 and TRBJ2-1, with 7 bases lining up with TRBD1. J gave up 5 bases and V 1 base, and 5 bases lay outside the gene matches. Looked up from germline, CDR1 is SGHVS and CDR2 is FQNEAQ. The CDR3 covers 15 residues. The CDR3 DNA reads as TGTGCCAGCAGCTTAGTGGGGACAGCAGACAATGAGCAGTTCTTC. Residues: CASSLVGTADNEQFF.

CDR3 nucleotides: TGTGCCAGCTCACCAAATCTTGAGGAGCCCTCGACTGAAGCTTTCTTT. Its translation: CASSPNLEEPSTEAFF. V gene TRBV18 combines with J gene TRBJ1-1; D gene unclear. CDR1 is KGHSH and CDR2 is LQKENI in the germline V gene. The CDR3 sequence is 16 residues long. Trimming left V 2 bases short and J 5 bases short, with 18 bases between.

The J gene is TRBJ2-3, the V gene TRBV11-3; TRBD1 is a possible D gene (8 bases). The germline CDR1 and CDR2 sequences are SGHNT and YENEEA. V shed 1 base and J shed 4 bases, with 24 bases lying between them. CDR3 length equals 19 residues. CDR3 region: CASSLGDRATGGASDTQYF. CDR3 DNA sequence: TGTGCCAGCAGCTTAGGCGATCGGGCCACAGGGGGGGCTTCAGATACGCAGTATTTT.

This clone was seen a handful of times. The gene calls are TRBV28 and TRBJ2-5; D not resolved. This CDR3 has 12 residues. Trimming removed 4 bases from V and 5 bases from J, with 8 bases in between. CDR1 is MDHEN, CDR2 SYDVKM, per germline. The CDR3 here is CASSSQRETQYF. Here the CDR3 DNA reads TGTGCCAGCAGTTCCCAGCGCGAGACCCAGTACTTC.

This rearrangement joins TRBV7-9 to TRBJ1-2, with D possibly TRBD1 on 5 matching bases. Germline CDR1 is SEHNR and CDR2 is FQNEAQ (reference sequence). The ends were cut back, 4 bases at V and 0 bases at J, with 15 bases in the middle. The CDR3 has 16 residues. The CDR3 protein is CASSSFPWGANYGYTF. As DNA, the CDR3 is TGTGCCAGCAGCTCCTTTCCGTGGGGGGCTAACTATGGCTACACCTTC. Supplemented by reference TRBV7-9 and TRBJ1-2, the full variable domain reads DTGVSQNPRHKITKRGQNVTFRCDPISEHNRLYWYRQTLGQGPEFLTYFQNEAQLEKSRLLSDRFSAERPKGSFSTLEIQRTEQGDSAMYLCASSSFPWGANYGYTFGSGTRLTVV.

The chain uses TRBV9 and TRBJ2-5; maybe TRBD2 (5 bases). V was cut by 4 bases and J by 5 bases, with 18 bases left in between. CDR1 is SGDLS and CDR2 is YYNGEE in the germline V gene. CDR3 size: 15 residues. The CDR3 sequence is CASSFAKRDGETQYF. In nucleotides, the CDR3 is TGTGCCAGCAGCTTCGCCAAGAGGGATGGGGAGACCCAGTACTTC.

V is TRBV2 and J is TRBJ2-1, with 7 bases that match TRBD2. V lost 3 bases to trimming and J lost 3 bases; unmatched junction nucleotides: 5. The V gene's germline CDR1 is SNHLY and CDR2 FYNNEI. CDR3 length: 15 residues. The DNA of the CDR3 is TGTGCCAGCAGTGAGAAGCGGGGACTCTACAATGAGCAGTTCTTC. Translation: CASSEKRGLYNEQFF.

This chain connects TRBV19 to TRBJ2-1; 7 bases are shared with TRBD2. The CDR3 is 14 amino acids. Germline CDR1 and CDR2: LNHDA and SQIVND (reference sequence). V was pared by 2 bases and J by 5 bases, with 3 bases of the junction left unmatched. CDR3: CASSISLADNEQFF. In DNA, the CDR3 is TGTGCCAGTAGTATAAGTCTAGCGGACAATGAGCAGTTCTTC.

The rearrangement links TRBV7-2 to TRBJ2-5; 11 bases agree with TRBD1. V shed 3 bases, J shed 5 bases, and the junction held 5 bases outside the gene matches. The CDR3 runs 15 residues. From germline, CDR1 is SGHTA and CDR2 FQGNSA. The CDR3 region is CASSLDRGLVETQYF. In DNA, the CDR3 is TGTGCCAGCAGCTTGGACAGGGGGCTGGTGGAGACCCAGTACTTC.

This clone was found a few times. V and J are TRBV29-1 and TRBJ2-7; 12 bases agree with TRBD2. Germline CDR1 and CDR2: SQVTM and ANQGSEA. The V segment lost 7 bases and the J segment 7 bases; nucleotides outside the gene matches: 11. CDR3 length: 14 residues. This CDR3 reads CSAGTSGLRSEQYF. CDR3 sequence (DNA): TGCAGCGCAGGGACTAGCGGGCTGCGTTCTGAGCAGTACTTC.

This clone was seen only a few times. The chain carries TRBV19 and TRBJ1-2, with TRBD1 matching 9 bases. Per the germline V gene, CDR1 is LNHDA and CDR2 is SQIVND (reference sequence). This CDR3 spans 15 amino acids. The V gene end was trimmed by 4 bases and the J gene end by 0 bases; junction bases not matched to a gene: 3. The CDR3 sequence is CASSSGQGSNYGYTF. CDR3 bases: TGTGCCAGTAGTAGCGGACAGGGGTCTAACTATGGCTACACCTTC.

The rearrangement joins TRBV27 to TRBJ1-5; a weak D match, TRBD1 (6 bases). V was trimmed by 0 bases and J by 6 bases, leaving 12 bases between them. CDR1 is MNHEY and CDR2 is SMNVEV in the germline V gene (reference sequence). There are 15 residues in the CDR3. The CDR3 coding sequence is TGTGCCAGCAGTTTATCGGAGACAGGACTTCAGCCCCAGCATTTT. This codes for CASSLSETGLQPQHF.

J is TRBJ2-7 and V is TRBV10-1; 8 bases map to TRBD1. Per the germline V gene, CDR1 is WNHNN and CDR2 is SYGVQD (reference sequence). The CDR3 is made up of 14 amino acids. V trimming: 0 bases; J trimming: 5 bases; junction bases outside the gene matches: 3. In nucleotides, the CDR3 is TGCGCCAGCAGTGAGTCCAGGGGGCTCCACGAGCAGTACTTC. As protein: CASSESRGLHEQYF.

The genes are TRBV28 and TRBJ1-6; no clear D. Germline lookup yields CDR1 MDHEN and CDR2 SYDVKM. Between the trimmed V and J ends, which lost 7 bases and 9 bases, there was a span of 16 bases. There are 14 residues in the CDR3. The CDR3: CASTPSVALSPLHF. For the CDR3, the DNA is TGTGCCAGCACTCCTAGTGTAGCACTTTCACCCCTCCACTTT. Full variable domain (missing parts from reference TRBV28 and TRBJ1-6): DVKVTQSSRYLVKRTGEKVFLECVQDMDHENMFWYRQDPGLGLRLIYFSYDVKMKEKGDIPEGYSVSREKKERFSLILESASTNQTSMYLCASTPSVALSPLHFGNGTRLTVT.

The V and J genes are TRBV12-5 and TRBJ1-2; no definite D call. Trimming took off 7 bases at V and 5 bases at J, with 11 bases between the two ends. CDR1 and CDR2 from the germline V gene are LGHNT and FRNRAP. The CDR3 totals 12 residues. For the CDR3, the DNA is TGTGCTAGTGCCAATTCCCATTATGGCTACACCTTC. Translation gives CASANSHYGYTF. Full variable domain (outside the CDR3, taken from reference TRBV12-5 and TRBJ1-2): DARVTQTPRHKVTEMGQEVTMRCQPILGHNTVFWYRQTMMQGLELLAYFRNRAPLDDSGMPKDRFSAEMPDATLATLKIQPSEPRDSAVYFCASANSHYGYTFGSGTRLTVV.